This T cell receptor beta chain stems from a study of memory CD4+ T cells and cytomegalovirus serostatus. Background on the study: Donors were healthy Belgian adults, 9 or 10 CMV seropositive and 24 seronegative.

The sort gate was single viable CD3+CD4+CD8-CD45RO+ cells for memory CD4+ T cells. Germline lookup yields CDR1 MNHEY and CDR2 SMNVEV (reference sequence). Trimming pared 2 bases from V and 4 bases from J, leaving 12 bases between. The CDR3 length is 15 residues. Assay used: immunoSEQ multiplex PCR; TCRdb lists only in-frame clones, some missing. This sample yields under 45,000 clones, of which 78% are seen a single time; under 0.7% belongs to the top ten. The clonotype originates from an adult in good health and CMV-seronegative. The material sequenced was memory CD4+ T cells from blood. The chain carries TRBV27 and TRBJ1-5; D gene unclear. CDR3 sequence reads: CASSLNFGFNQPQHF. CDR3 in DNA: TGTGCCAGCAGTTTAAATTTCGGGTTTAATCAGCCCCAGCATTTT.